This T cell receptor (beta chain) originates from a study of vaccination effects on CD4 cells after COVID-19. On this clone: Its cognate antigen is unknown.

Germline V gene data show CDR1 as SGHDT and CDR2 as YYEEEE. Unmatched junction bases numbered 4, after V lost 2 bases and J lost 5 bases. The CDR3 has 15 residues. The culture ran for roughly 10 days before CD4+ T cells were isolated. The data were produced by immunoSEQ multiplex PCR, yet TCRdb's version contains in-frame clones alone and is incomplete. The sample carries about 50,000 clones, around three quarters recorded once. The chain recombines TRBV5-6 with TRBJ2-6; 7 bases fit TRBD1. The sequence came from a human donor who received a COVID-19 vaccine. The starting material was CD4+ T cells from PBMCs cultured without peptide, obtained before COVID-19 vaccination. In nucleotides, the CDR3 is TGTGCCAGCAGCTTATTACAGGGGAGGGCCAACGTCCTGACTTTC. Amino acids: CASSLLQGRANVLTF.